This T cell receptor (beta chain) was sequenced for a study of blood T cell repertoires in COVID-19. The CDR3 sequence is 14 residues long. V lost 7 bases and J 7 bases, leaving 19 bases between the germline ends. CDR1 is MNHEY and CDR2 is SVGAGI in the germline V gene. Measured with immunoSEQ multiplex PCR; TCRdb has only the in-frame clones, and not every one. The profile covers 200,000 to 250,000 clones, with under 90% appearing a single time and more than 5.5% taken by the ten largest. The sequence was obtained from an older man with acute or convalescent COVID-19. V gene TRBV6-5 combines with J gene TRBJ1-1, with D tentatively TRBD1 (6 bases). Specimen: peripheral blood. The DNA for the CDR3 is TGTGCCAGCACTACAGGGTCTCTGAGCGGTGAAGCTTTCTTT. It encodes CASTTGSLSGEAFF.